This TCR beta chain derives from a study of blood T cell repertoires in COVID-19 (dated by TCRdb to the early 2020s). In the study overall: The collaborator samples originated in the United States, Italy and Spain and spanned the acute and convalescent phases of COVID-19. The material from the prospective study consisted of cDNA or gDNA derived from T cells, B-cell-depleted T cells, or PBMCs. Subjects who had been exposed to COVID-19, were actively infected with it, or had recovered from it provided the deeply sampled blood TCRbeta repertoires that made up the dataset. The repertoires were released in a freely available public database intended as a resource for research on the immune response to SARS-CoV-2. Samples were obtained from the ongoing ImmuneRACE study (first 160 participants) and from 1,254 subjects provided by 6 global collaborators. Nearly every sample came with metadata listing a de-identified subject ID, COVID-19 status, age in years and sex. Where available, HLA class I and class II types were taken from metadata supplied by the sample provider and were not determined by assay-based typing. The investigation overall reported the following: How much clinical and demographic metadata was included differed by source and by participant, and the metadata was provided uncurated.

Enrolling through a virtual design, the prospective study's participants ranged in age from roughly 18 to 89 years and lived across around 25 United States geographic areas. To assign participants to cohorts, the prospective study relied on clinical history that participants themselves reported in a screening survey and a study questionnaire. Recovered participants in ImmuneRACE Cohort 3 were defined by two consecutive negative NP/OP PCR tests, clearance by a healthcare professional, or resolution of symptoms. In the prospective study, mobile phlebotomists collected whole blood, serum and a nasopharyngeal or oropharyngeal swab from each participant. Over an approximately 2-month period, participants in the prospective study had the option of providing additional blood draws and questionnaires. Prospective study blood samples were shipped either frozen or at room temperature before DNA extraction.

The immunoSEQ Assay, a bias-controlled multiplex PCR, was used to amplify TCRbeta CDR3 regions from genomic DNA. In the source study's methods: Nucleated cell counts per sample were estimated from amplification of reference gene primers within the assay. Sequence reads were collapsed and filtered to measure the absolute abundance of every unique TCRbeta CDR3 rearrangement. For each sample, productive Simpson clonality was calculated as the square root of Simpson's diversity index across productive rearrangements. TCRdb carries this immuneACCESS record with in-frame sequences only. Its versions omit some clonotypes, under half of them owing to an unresolved V gene in the studies checked, with the rest unexplained. From that table come the V and J calls and clone size; the DNA was used to work out D and trimming. This sample has about 300,000 clones in its table, and approximately 85% of those were observed once. The biggest ten clones account for 2.2% of the sample.

Concerning this clone: It has no known antigen specificity. No much larger clonotype is one base removed from it; base qualities were not supplied.

At the junction V is shortened by 9 bases and J by 8 bases, with 14 bases in between. The cysteine opens and the phenylalanine closes a CDR3 of 13 amino acids. Of all the DNA, just the CDR3 is kept, 39 bases in frame from base 1. This TCR was recovered from a man aged 25-45 years who had recovered from COVID-19. The rearranged chain carries TRBV12-3 or TRBV12-4 and TRBJ1-6; the D gene is unclear. Sequenced material: PBMCs or T cells enriched from blood (not recorded which). The CDR3 region has the sequence CASVSSGDSPLHF. The DNA reads as follows: TGTGCCAGTGTTTCTTCCGGGGATTCACCCCTCCACTTT.